Shown below are 31 T cell receptor beta chains from a single sample sequenced in a study of blood T cells in healthy people across ages. Then a second PCR, running roughly 7 to 11 cycles, was carried out with a sample-barcoded 5' primer and a J-beta primer mix. TCRdb ran MiXCR on the 5' RACE reads and lists one entry per CDR3 protein. In the table there are 550,000 to 750,000 distinct CDR3 sequences, about 21% of which are singletons. The specimen sequenced was blood. The receptors here all came from a man aged 65 to 79 in good health.

CDR3 loop: CASSLEASNTEAFF. CDR3 nucleotide sequence: TGTGCCAGCAGCTTAGAAGCGTCGAACACTGAAGCTTTCTTT. The V call is TRBV7-9, the J call TRBJ1-1; D not certain. CDR1 is SEHNR and CDR2 is FQNEAQ in the germline V gene (reference sequence). This CDR3 has 14 residues. V lost 1 base and J lost 1, with 7 bases in between.

This clonotype has only a few counts. V usage is TRBV10-3 and J usage is TRBJ2-1, with TRBD1 as a possible D gene (6 bases). Trimming stripped 0 bases from V and 7 bases from J, with 13 bases between. The CDR3 runs to 15 residues. Per germline, CDR1 ENHRY and CDR2 SYGVKD. CDR3: CAISESRDNGNEQFF. CDR3 nucleotide sequence: TGTGCCATCAGTGAGTCGAGGGACAACGGGAATGAGCAGTTCTTC.

This clonotype turned up a few times. This chain connects TRBV15 to TRBJ2-1; tentative D call: TRBD2 (5 bases). Germline V gene sequence: CDR1 LNHNV, CDR2 YYDKDF (reference sequence). V lost 0 bases, J lost 5 bases, and 17 bases lay in between. This CDR3 comprises 17 residues. The CDR3 DNA is TGTGCCACCAGCAGAGATAGGATGCGGGCGGGTCACAATGAGCAGTTCTTC. Amino acid sequence: CATSRDRMRAGHNEQFF.

This sequence joins TRBV5-1 and TRBJ2-3; 11 bases fit TRBD2. The ends lost 4 bases at V and 2 bases at J; junction bases unmatched: 9. CDR3 length: 17 residues. Germline CDR1 and CDR2: SGHRS and YFSETQ. The CDR3 sequence is CASSPLGLADLTDTQYF. In DNA, the CDR3 is TGCGCCAGCAGCCCCCTGGGACTAGCGGACCTCACAGATACGCAGTATTTT.

This clonotype appeared many times. This chain connects TRBV21-1 to TRBJ2-7; the D segment call TRBD1 is taken from the table without a DNA check. TRBV21-1 is a known pseudogene. The CDR3 covers 14 residues. The CDR3: CASSLPSQGYEQYF. The CDR3 region has the DNA TGTGCCAGCAGCCTGCCCTCACAGGGCTACGAGCAGTACTTC.

This clonotype turned up a few times. The junction does not match germline at one end; this may be a read error. The chain uses TRBV20-1 and TRBJ2-1; D might be TRBD2 (6 bases). The better agreement between TRBJ2-5 and the DNA end casts doubt on the J call. The CDR3 is 15 residues long. Germline loops: CDR1 DFQATT, CDR2 SNEGSKA (reference sequence). The CDR3 region is CSTRVPLGEDETQYF. The CDR3 nucleotides are TGCAGTACTAGAGTGCCATTGGGGGAGGATGAGACCCAGTACTTC.

The V gene is TRBV14, the J gene TRBJ2-1; D call uncertain. The CDR3 is 13 residues long. CDR1 and CDR2 (germline): SGHDN, FVKESK. V was clipped by 2 bases and J by 8 bases, with 10 bases between them. CDR3 sequence: CASSQSFRHEQFF. CDR3 sequence (DNA): TGTGCCAGCAGCCAATCCTTTCGACATGAGCAGTTCTTC.

This sequence joins TRBV6-5 and TRBJ2-7; D is unclear. This CDR3 is 12 amino acids long. Germline loops: CDR1 MNHEY, CDR2 SVGAGI. V shed 5 bases and J shed 2 bases, with 7 bases lying between them. The CDR3 bases are TGTGCCAGCAGTAAAGGGACCTACGAGCAGTACTTC. This sequence encodes CASSKGTYEQYF.

This clonotype turned up a few times. The gene calls are TRBV20-1 and TRBJ2-7; TRBD2 matches at 7 bases. The CDR3 spans 16 residues. In germline, CDR1 is DFQATT, CDR2 SNEGSKA (reference sequence). The V and J ends lost 0 bases and 1 base, in that order; junction bases with no gene match: 9. The CDR3 is CSARDSGEGNSYEQYF. DNA for the CDR3: TGCAGTGCTAGAGATAGTGGGGAGGGCAATTCCTACGAGCAGTACTTC.

This clonotype appeared a few times. The chain recombines TRBV7-9 with TRBJ2-1; 9 bases line up with TRBD1. CDR3 length: 14 residues. After removal of 2 bases from V and 10 bases from J, the junction contained 6 bases not matched to a gene. Germline V CDR1 and CDR2: SEHNR, FQNEAQ (reference sequence). This CDR3 reads CASSLSGGQGEQFF. The CDR3 DNA reads TGTGCCAGCAGCTTAAGTGGGGGACAGGGCGAGCAGTTCTTC.

This clonotype was seen only a few times. The rearrangement joins TRBV5-6 to TRBJ1-1; TRBD1 matches 8 bases. J lost 5 bases, V lost 4 bases, and 7 bases had no gene match. From germline, CDR1 is SGHDT and CDR2 YYEEEE. The CDR3 extends over 14 amino acids. The CDR3 DNA reads as TGTGCCAGCAGCACCAGGGGGCATAGAACTGAAGCTTTCTTT. Amino acids: CASSTRGHRTEAFF.

The chain has TRBV4-1 and TRBJ1-4, with TRBD1 matching over 8 bases. CDR1 MGHRA and CDR2 YSYEKL come from the germline V gene. V was clipped by 0 bases and J by 7 bases; unmatched bases: 16. The CDR3 runs to 19 residues. The CDR3 spells CASSQERGDRRGRVEKLFF. CDR3 coding DNA: TGCGCCAGCAGCCAAGAGAGGGGGGACCGCAGGGGGCGCGTTGAAAAACTGTTTTTT.

In regard to this clonotype: At one boundary the junction diverges from the germline segment, which might be a read error. The chain couples TRBV12-3 or TRBV12-4 to TRBJ2-3; 9 bases match TRBD1. The CDR3 totals 15 residues. Here the CDR3 reads CASSLAGQGPDAQYF. The CDR3 nucleotides are TGTGCCAGCAGTTTAGCGGGACAGGGACCCGATGCGCAATATTTT.

The J gene is TRBJ2-7, the V gene TRBV18; the D is unclear. The CDR3 runs 14 residues. Germline V gives CDR1 KGHSH, CDR2 LQKENI. The V end was cut by 3 bases, the J end by 0 bases, with 9 bases between. The CDR3 loop reads CASSPLGTSYEQYF. Here the CDR3 DNA reads TGTGCCAGCTCACCTTTGGGCACCTCCTACGAGCAGTACTTC.

The J gene is TRBJ2-5, the V gene TRBV28, with 10 positions matching TRBD2. The CDR3 is 16 residues long. Germline loops: CDR1 MDHEN, CDR2 SYDVKM. Trimming took 1 base from V and 2 from J; bases not matched to a gene: 4. The CDR3 coding sequence is TGTGCCAGCAGTTTATCGGGACTAGCGATTCAAGAGACCCAGTACTTC. Amino acids: CASSLSGLAIQETQYF.

This clonotype turned up a few times. The V and J genes are TRBV7-8 and TRBJ2-1; 8 bases fit TRBD2. The CDR3 contains 16 residues. CDR1 SGHVS and CDR2 FQNEAQ come from the germline V gene. Losses at the gene ends were 0 bases for V and 7 bases for J; bases not matched to a gene: 8. The CDR3 loop reads CASSLAMLAGGNEQFF. CDR3 DNA: TGTGCCAGCAGCTTAGCGATGCTAGCGGGTGGGAATGAGCAGTTCTTC. Full variable domain (outside the CDR3, taken from reference TRBV7-8 and TRBJ2-1): GAGVSQSPRYKVAKRGQDVALRCDPISGHVSLFWYQQALGQGPEFLTYFQNEAQLDKSGLPSDRFFAERPEGSVSTLKIQRTQQEDSAVYLCASSLAMLAGGNEQFFGPGTRLTVL.

The chain couples TRBV5-1 to TRBJ2-5; D gene unclear. Trimming stripped 4 bases from V and 5 bases from J, with 12 bases between. This CDR3 is built from 13 residues. CDR1 is SGHRS, CDR2 YFSETQ, per germline. CDR3 DNA sequence: TGCGCCAGCAGCCCCGAGACTCTGGAGACCCAGTACTTC. Translation gives CASSPETLETQYF.

This clonotype was observed many times. The V gene is TRBV27, the J gene TRBJ2-5; D is perhaps TRBD2 (5 bases). CDR1 and CDR2 (germline): MNHEY, SMNVEV (reference sequence). The CDR3 has 17 residues. Trimming pared 5 bases from V and 5 bases from J, leaving 24 bases between. This CDR3 reads CASSPISLGLGRETQYF. CDR3 DNA sequence: TGTGCCAGCAGTCCAATCTCCCTCGGACTCGGAAGGGAGACCCAGTACTTC.

V usage is TRBV7-2 and J usage is TRBJ2-4, with TRBD1 matching over 9 bases. Germline V gives CDR1 SGHTA, CDR2 FQGNSA. The CDR3 runs to 15 residues. After removal of 5 bases from V and 3 bases from J, the junction contained 5 bases not matched to a gene. The CDR3 loop is CASSPDRGGKNIQYF. In DNA form, the CDR3 reads TGTGCCAGCAGCCCGGACAGGGGAGGCAAAAACATTCAGTACTTC.

This CDR3 reads CASSYSRLAEGNTIYF. CDR3 nucleotide sequence: TGTGCCAGCAGTTACAGCAGATTAGCAGAGGGAAACACCATATATTTT. The chain carries TRBV6-5 and TRBJ1-3; D is unclear. Germline V lookup: CDR1 MNHEY, CDR2 SVGAGI. The CDR3 has 16 amino acids. The V gene lost 2 bases and the J gene lost 4 bases, with 15 bases spanning the gap.

This clonotype appeared a single time. The chain couples TRBV19 to TRBJ2-3; 8 bases line up with TRBD2. The CDR3 has 19 amino acids. The V gene's germline CDR1 is LNHDA and CDR2 SQIVND (reference sequence). V trimming: 5 bases; J trimming: 0 bases; junction bases outside the gene matches: 16. CDR3 sequence reads: CASSFTGPSGRPSTDTQYF. The CDR3 nucleotides are TGTGCCAGTAGTTTTACAGGGCCAAGCGGGAGACCCAGCACAGATACGCAGTATTTT. Supplemented by reference TRBV19 and TRBJ2-3, the full variable domain reads DGGITQSPKYLFRKEGQNVTLSCEQNLNHDAMYWYRQDPGQGLRLIYYSQIVNDFQKGDIAEGYSVSREKKESFPLTVTSAQKNPTAFYLCASSFTGPSGRPSTDTQYFGPGTRLTVL.

The chain combines TRBV14 with TRBJ2-2, with D possibly TRBD1 on 6 matching bases. This CDR3 contains 14 residues. V lost 3 bases and J 5 bases, leaving 10 bases between the germline ends. Per germline, CDR1 SGHDN and CDR2 FVKESK. CDR3 protein: CASSHGQRTGELFF. CDR3 in DNA: TGTGCCAGCAGCCATGGACAGAGAACCGGGGAGCTGTTTTTT.

This clonotype was seen only a few times. The chain links TRBV28 to TRBJ1-4; a weak D match, TRBD1 (5 bases). The CDR3 covers 13 residues. The V and J ends lost 9 bases and 7 bases respectively, with 15 bases between them. Per the germline V gene, CDR1 is MDHEN and CDR2 is SYDVKM. The DNA for the CDR3 is TGTGCCAGTAAGGCCCCTGGGGCTGAAAAACTGTTTTTT. Protein product: CASKAPGAEKLFF.

V and J are TRBV7-9 and TRBJ2-3; D unclear. The V gene lost 0 bases and the J gene lost 4 bases, with 8 bases spanning the gap. CDR1 is SEHNR and CDR2 is FQNEAQ in the germline V gene (reference sequence). This CDR3 region has 14 residues. Written as DNA, the CDR3 is TGTGCCAGCAGCTTAGCCTTCAGCGCAGATACGCAGTATTTT. This translates into CASSLAFSADTQYF.

This chain connects TRBV27 to TRBJ2-7, with D maybe TRBD2 (5 bases). Germline V lookup: CDR1 MNHEY, CDR2 SMNVEV (reference sequence). V was clipped by 5 bases and J by 3 bases, with 14 bases between them. The CDR3 length is 14 residues. The DNA of the CDR3 is TGTGCCAGCAGTCCTCCGGACTTGGACTACGAGCAGTACTTC. Translation: CASSPPDLDYEQYF.

The chain joins TRBV20-1 to TRBJ1-1; tentatively, D is TRBD1 (6 bases). V lost 2 bases and J 7 bases, leaving 26 bases between the germline ends. Germline-derived CDR1 and CDR2 are DFQATT and SNEGSKA (reference sequence). The CDR3 consists of 17 residues. The CDR3 spells CSARPGLRGAQWIEAFF. Written as DNA, the CDR3 is TGCAGTGCTAGACCTGGTCTCCGGGGGGCCCAATGGATTGAAGCTTTCTTT.

The chain recombines TRBV5-1 with TRBJ2-3; maybe TRBD1 (6 bases). Germline V gene data show CDR1 as SGHRS and CDR2 as YFSETQ. Trimming removed 3 bases at V and 7 bases at J, with 21 bases between. This CDR3 contains 16 residues. The CDR3 DNA sequence: TGCGCCAGCAGCTCCGGACAGTCGGCTATTACAAATACGCAGTATTTT. Its protein product is CASSSGQSAITNTQYF.

V usage is TRBV27 and J usage is TRBJ1-2; a weak D match, TRBD1 (5 bases). CDR3 size: 13 residues. Between the trimmed V and J ends, which lost 4 bases and 8 bases, there was a span of 14 bases. CDR1 and CDR2 (germline): MNHEY, SMNVEV (reference sequence). CDR3 loop: CASSSVDKNGYTF. The CDR3 nucleotides read TGTGCCAGCAGTTCCGTGGACAAGAACGGCTACACCTTC.

This clonotype was recorded a few times. This chain connects TRBV6-1 to TRBJ2-2, with unresolved D. Germline V CDR1 and CDR2: MNHNS, SASEGT. The germline V and J ends were trimmed by 6 bases and 0 bases, with 8 bases remaining between them. This CDR3 spans 14 amino acids. Written as DNA, the CDR3 is TGTGCCAGCAGGGCACGGACGAACACCGGGGAGCTGTTTTTT. Its translation is CASRARTNTGELFF.

This clonotype appeared many times. The chain links TRBV29-1 to TRBJ2-5, with D perhaps matching TRBD1 (5 bases). The J call is doubtful: the DNA matches TRBJ2-1 better. CDR1 and CDR2 from the germline V gene are SQVTM and ANQGSEA. The CDR3 runs 14 residues. CDR3: CSVGGRASNNEQFF. The CDR3 nucleotides read TGCAGCGTTGGAGGCAGGGCTTCTAACAATGAGCAGTTCTTC.

This sequence joins TRBV20-1 and TRBJ2-4, with TRBD2 as a possible D gene (6 bases). The V gene's germline CDR1 is DFQATT and CDR2 SNEGSKA (reference sequence). CDR3 length: 11 residues. V was shortened by 4 bases and J by 12 bases, with 13 bases between the two germline ends. The CDR3 loop reads CSATFGGTQYF. The DNA for the CDR3 is TGCAGTGCTACATTCGGGGGAACTCAGTACTTC.